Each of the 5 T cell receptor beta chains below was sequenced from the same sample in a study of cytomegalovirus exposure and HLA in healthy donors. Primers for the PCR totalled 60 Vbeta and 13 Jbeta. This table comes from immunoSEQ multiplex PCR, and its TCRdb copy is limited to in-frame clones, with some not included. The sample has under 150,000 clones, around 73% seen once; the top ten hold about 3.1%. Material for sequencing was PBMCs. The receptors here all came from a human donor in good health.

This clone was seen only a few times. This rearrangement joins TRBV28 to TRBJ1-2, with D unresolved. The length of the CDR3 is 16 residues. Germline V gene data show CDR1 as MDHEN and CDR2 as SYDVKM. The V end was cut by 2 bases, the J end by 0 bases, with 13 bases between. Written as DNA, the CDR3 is TGTGCCAGCAGTTTAAGGACTACTCAAGCTAACTATGGCTACACCTTC. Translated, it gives CASSLRTTQANYGYTF.

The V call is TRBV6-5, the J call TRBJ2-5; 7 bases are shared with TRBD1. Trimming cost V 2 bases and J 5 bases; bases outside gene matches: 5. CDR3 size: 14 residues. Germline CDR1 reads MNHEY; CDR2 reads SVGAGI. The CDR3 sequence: CASSYRGGGETQYF. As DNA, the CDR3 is TGTGCCAGCAGTTACAGAGGGGGCGGGGAGACCCAGTACTTC.

The CDR3 coding sequence is TGTGCCAGCAGGCCGCGGGGTGGTCACAATGAGCAGTTCTTC. It encodes CASRPRGGHNEQFF. The chain carries TRBV27 and TRBJ2-1; D might be TRBD2 (6 bases). The V end was cut by 6 bases, the J end by 5 bases, with 14 bases between. The CDR3 has 14 residues. Germline-derived CDR1 and CDR2 are MNHEY and SMNVEV (reference sequence).

The CDR3 bases are TGTGCCAGCAGTCCGCAGCCAGGGGCAGATACGCAGTATTTT. As protein: CASSPQPGADTQYF. The rearrangement joins TRBV6-4 to TRBJ2-3; D is perhaps TRBD1 (6 bases). From germline, CDR1 is MRHNA and CDR2 SNTAGT. This CDR3 contains 14 residues. V was shortened by 5 bases and J by 4 bases, with 13 bases between the two germline ends.

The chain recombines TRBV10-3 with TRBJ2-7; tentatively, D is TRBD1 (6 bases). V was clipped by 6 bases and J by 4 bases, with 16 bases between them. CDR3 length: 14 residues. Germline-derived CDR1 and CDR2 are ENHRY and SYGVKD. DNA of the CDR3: TGTGCCATCAGCTCCGGGACACCTTCGTACGAGCAGTACTTC. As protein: CAISSGTPSYEQYF.